This T cell receptor beta chain was captured in a study of blood T cell repertoires in COVID-19. Study as a whole: The United States, Italy and Spain were the sources of the acute and convalescent COVID-19 samples. From T cells, B-cell-depleted T cells, or PBMCs came the material, which was cDNA or gDNA.

Libraries were prepared by immunoSEQ multiplex PCR; TCRdb keeps only in-frame clonotypes and omits some of them. The table has some 300,000 clones, around 89% seen once. Each participant's cohort was designated according to participant-reported clinical history. Sequencing input: PBMCs or T cells enriched from blood (not recorded which). This clonotype originated in a woman aged 60 to 75 in a cohort exposed to, infected with or recovered from COVID-19 (not recorded which).

CDR3 coding DNA: TGTGCCAGCAGTTACTCCGAGACTAGCGGGGAGCAGTACTTC. This translates into CASSYSETSGEQYF. The J gene is TRBJ2-7, the V gene TRBV6-5; 10 positions agree with TRBD2. The germline gives CDR1 MNHEY, CDR2 SVGAGI. The trim removed 0 bases at V and 7 bases at J, leaving 3 bases unmatched. The CDR3 loop spans 14 amino acids.